The sequence of this T cell receptor (beta chain) was determined in a study of siplizumab effects on memory and regulatory T cells. Regarding this clone: Its matching antigen is unknown.

Whole-study results and caveats: Significantly reduced by siplizumab was the cumulative frequency of alloreactive sequences, namely those traceable to unstimulated CD4+ memory cells. Naive T cells looked more diverse than memory cells, and they looked like major contributors to the alloresponse. Under siplizumab, an average roughly 69% of mappable alloreactive CD4+ clones were Treg-derived, compared with more than 25% in controls.

Germline-derived CDR1 and CDR2 are MGHRA and YSYEKL. Trimming at V came to 4 bases and at J to 6 bases, leaving 11 bases not matched to a gene. The CDR3 covers 16 residues. Produced via immunoSEQ multiplex PCR; TCRdb's table is partial and in-frame only. The table has tens of thousands of clones, around 90% seen once. V gene TRBV4-1 combines with J gene TRBJ2-1, with 8 bases that match TRBD2. Sequences were obtained from CD8+ T cells sorted from blood. This clonotype was sampled from a human donor in good health. The DNA of the CDR3 is TGCGCCAGCAGCCGAGTTCCGGGACTAGATGGCAATGAGCAGTTCTTC. This gives the protein CASSRVPGLDGNEQFF.